This is a list of T cell receptor beta chains from one sample in a study of a mutant IDH1 vaccine in newly diagnosed glioma. Their antigen targets remain unknown. Profiled with immunoSEQ multiplex PCR; TCRdb holds only in-frame clones, not every one. The data contain about 34,000 clones, about 86% of them seen just once; the ten biggest clones take up about 11%. The sequenced sample was PBMCs, obtained from a glioma patient whose treatment included an IDH1 peptide vaccine. The receptor set was obtained from a woman aged 30 to 39 with glioma. Each CDR3 is given with its conserved first and last residue. A D gene is named only where the DNA matches it firmly. The listing skips clone size in some rows; elsewhere it reads once, few, many or a size class.

>TRBJ1-1|-|TRBV6-6|-
TGTGCCAGCAGTTCGGACACTGCCTCAGAGTACACTGAAGCTTTCTTT
CASSSDTASEYTEAFF
>TRBJ2-4|-|TRBV5-6|-
TGTGCCAGCACCTCAATTGGGGCCGGGGGAAACATTCAGTACTTC
CASTSIGAGGNIQYF
>TRBJ2-1|TRBD2|TRBV4-3|once
TGCGCCAGCAGCCAAGATGCTAGCGGCTACAATGAGCAGTTCTTC
CASSQDASGYNEQFF
>TRBJ2-1|TRBD2|TRBV9|-
TGTGCCAGCAGCGGAGGCCCAGGGCAGCGGGGGTTCAATGAGCAGTTCTTC
CASSGGPGQRGFNEQFF
>TRBJ1-1|-|TRBV18|once
TGTGCCAGCTCACTTACCGGGACGCAGAACACTGAAGCTTTCTTT
CASSLTGTQNTEAFF
>TRBJ2-1|TRBD2|TRBV7-2|-
TGTGCCAGCAGCTTCTTAGCGGGGGGCCACAATGAGCAGTTCTTC
CASSFLAGGHNEQFF
>TRBJ1-3|-|TRBV7-9|-
TGTGCCAGCAGCTTAGTAGACAGTGGAAACACCATATATTTT
CASSLVDSGNTIYF
>TRBJ2-7|TRBD1|TRBV14|-
TGTGCCAGCAGCCAAGATCGTGGGGGACAGGGGGCTGGCGAGCAGTACTTC
CASSQDRGGQGAGEQYF
>TRBJ1-4|-|TRBV6-5|-
TGTGCCAGCAGTTACTCAGGGGTTAATGAAAAACTGTTTTTT
CASSYSGVNEKLFF
>TRBJ2-1|-|TRBV5-6|-
TGTGCCAGCGTACCCAATAGGGACGGCTCCTACAATGAGCAGTTCTTC
CASVPNRDGSYNEQFF
>TRBJ2-7|-|TRBV18|-
TGTGCCAGCACCGAGAGTGCCGGCTACGAGCAGTACTTC
CASTESAGYEQYF